This T cell receptor beta chain was captured by sequencing in a study of blood T cells in healthy people across ages (dated by TCRdb to the mid-2010s). Study-level background: In model experiments, template switching captured roughly one uniquely barcoded TCR beta cDNA molecule for every two T cells. The study measured age-related changes in TCR beta repertoire diversity using deep sequencing normalized with unique cDNA molecular identifiers. Four age groups were formed from the donors: young (average about 16 years), middle-aged (around 41), aged (roughly 58) and long-lived (82). Donors of different ages were randomly distributed across sequencing lanes to avoid experimental bias. Using the same blood draw, the study looked at two additional independent replicas of 1 million unique cDNA reads for two donors, one aged 18 to 30 and the other aged 80 or older.

Systemically healthy Caucasian individuals from Russia, over 30 in total and aged about 6 to 90 years, were included as donors. Each donor gave approximately 9.3 milliliters of peripheral blood, collected into EDTA-treated Vacutainer tubes. Ficoll-Paque density-gradient centrifugation was used to isolate PBMCs, with at least 6 million per sample. Trizol reagent was used to extract total RNA from the PBMCs, yielding at least 5 micrograms per sample. The percentages of naive CD45RAhigh/CD27high T cells were determined by flow cytometry on a PBMC aliquot from every donor. Measured from the cysteine to the phenylalanine, the CDR3 is 14 residues long. Only CDR3 DNA is held: 42 bases, read in frame from base 1. Taken from the germline V gene (reference sequence), the CDR1 and CDR2 loops are SEHNR and FQNEAQ. The library relied on 5' RACE. The sequencing machine was an Illumina HiSeq 2500. A second PCR of roughly 6 to 12 cycles was run with a J-beta primer mix and a sample-barcoded 5' primer. A template-switch 5' adaptor carrying 12 random nucleotides introduced a unique molecular identifier onto each TCR beta cDNA molecule. Each sample yielded at least 3 million CDR3-containing paired-end reads. First-strand cDNA was synthesized from all RNA with the Mint cDNA synthesis kit, primed by a TRBC-specific oligonucleotide. Following uracil-DNA glycosylase treatment, a first 18-cycle PCR with universal primers M1SS and BC2_uni_R was performed on all cDNA. The original methods were these. For normalization, 1 million high-quality reads, each with a distinct molecular identifier, were randomly selected from each sample. Reads with shared molecular identifiers were discarded instead of being binned into consensus sequences. MiTCR, with a Q25 quality threshold and the strictest error-elimination algorithm, was used for CDR3 identification, clonotype clustering and error correction. A nonparametric unseen species model using Euler transformation provided a lower-bound estimate of total TCR beta diversity. TCRdb reran the public reads through fastp at Q25 and MiXCR, keeping productive beta chains. Records with the same CDR3 protein are collapsed into one entry carrying the most frequent genes and DNA. The V and J calls follow TCRdb's processing rather than the paper's. The sample profile shows roughly 700,000 distinct CDR3 sequences; approximately 30% of them were found once. The ten largest clones represent 15% of the sample.

With respect to this clonotype: It has no known antigen specificity. A much bigger clone sits one base away, suggesting this may be a read error.

Points the paper makes about the study in general: Observed TCR beta diversity per million T cells fell roughly linearly with age, and a significant reduction was already apparent by age roughly 40. Conclusive comparison of naive and antigen-experienced compartments was prevented by the profiling of bulk unsorted PBMCs. The CMV infection status of donors was not known, potentially confounding age-related changes in expanded clonotypes. Compared with the aged group, more naive CD4+ T cells, fewer expanded clones and increased TCR diversity were shown by the long-lived group, suggesting age selection. Estimates of total diversity based on one million sequenced T cells were regarded as lower bounds and as underestimates. A strong correlation was found between observed TCR beta diversity and the percentage of naive T cells measured by flow cytometry.

The rearrangement combines TRBV7-9 with TRBJ1-2, with no confidently assigned D gene. Material for sequencing was blood. The sequence derives from a woman aged 80 or older in good health. Donor details come from another sample of the same person, matched by shared clones. The CDR3 sequence is CASSLSTPNYGHTF. The base sequence is TGTGCCAGCAGCTTAAGTACTCCTAACTATGGCCACACCTTC.